This T cell receptor (beta chain) was obtained from a study of early T cells in non-severe SARS-CoV-2 infection. Per the germline V gene, CDR1 is MNHEY and CDR2 is SVGAGI. The CDR3 contains 14 residues. Trimming took off 3 bases at V and 4 bases at J, with 12 bases between the two ends. TCRdb reprocessed the 5' RACE reads with MiXCR, giving one entry per CDR3 protein. The repertoire includes roughly 53,000 distinct CDR3 sequences, less than 11% of them detected once, and around 4.1% sits in the top ten. The sample holds a few counts of this clonotype. The material sequenced was whole blood. This sequence was found in an adult who was a healthcare worker with PCR-confirmed SARS-CoV-2 infection or an uninfected control (not recorded which). The genes are TRBV6-5 and TRBJ2-5; D call uncertain. DNA of the CDR3: TGTGCCAGCAGTTATTCTAGGGTTAGAGAGACCCAGTACTTC. Its translation is CASSYSRVRETQYF.